A single sample gave rise to the 2 T cell receptor beta chains below, sequenced in a study of cytomegalovirus exposure and HLA in healthy donors. Primers: 60 Vbeta forward and 13 Jbeta reverse. Assay used: immunoSEQ multiplex PCR; TCRdb lists only in-frame clones, some missing. The sample lists about 140,000 clones; 70% to 80% were seen once. Sequencing was performed on PBMCs. These TCRs come from a female donor in good health and CMV-seronegative.

The chain joins TRBV7-8 to TRBJ2-7, with D possibly being TRBD2 (5 bases). The CDR3 consists of 15 residues. V was pared by 3 bases and J by 3 bases, with 15 bases between. Germline V CDR1 and CDR2: SGHVS, FQNEAQ. The CDR3 loop is CASSFLSGPNYEQYF. Written as DNA, the CDR3 is TGTGCCAGCAGCTTCCTCAGCGGTCCTAACTACGAGCAGTACTTC.

This clone was seen only once. The V and J genes are TRBV7-9 and TRBJ1-5; the D is unclear. V was trimmed by 1 base and J by 7 bases, leaving 8 bases between them. The V gene's germline CDR1 is SEHNR and CDR2 FQNEAQ (reference sequence). This CDR3 is built from 13 residues. CDR3 amino acids: CASSLGWAQPQHF. In DNA, the CDR3 is TGTGCCAGCAGCTTAGGGTGGGCCCAGCCCCAGCATTTT.